These 8 T cell receptor beta chains share one sample of origin, sequenced in a study of blood T cell repertoires in COVID-19. Some clones are missing from TCRdb's copy, which holds only in-frame ones; the method was immunoSEQ multiplex PCR. The sample consists of about 73,000 clones, approximately 71% of them appearing once. Source material: peripheral blood. The receptors shown here come from a man aged 65 to 85 with COVID-19, enrolled during active disease.

The chain joins TRBV24-1 to TRBJ1-5, with D perhaps matching TRBD1 (5 bases). This CDR3 comprises 13 residues. Germline lookup yields CDR1 KGHDR and CDR2 SFDVKD. V was trimmed by 5 bases and J by 9 bases, leaving 13 bases between them. For the CDR3, the DNA is TGTGCCACCAGTGGGCAGGGCGATCCGCCCCAGCATTTT. Its protein product is CATSGQGDPPQHF.

The chain uses TRBV10-3 and TRBJ1-2; D may be TRBD1 (6 bases). Between the trimmed V and J ends, which lost 0 bases and 6 bases, there was a span of 14 bases. Germline assignment: CDR1 ENHRY and CDR2 SYGVKD. This CDR3 is 15 amino acids long. The CDR3 here is CAISESGAVSNGYTF. The CDR3 nucleotides read TGTGCCATCAGTGAGTCGGGGGCAGTCAGCAATGGCTACACCTTC.

The chain links TRBV20-1 to TRBJ1-2, with TRBD1 matching over 8 bases. V was clipped by 3 bases and J by 4 bases; unmatched bases: 1. The CDR3 totals 12 residues. CDR1 is DFQATT and CDR2 is SNEGSKA in the germline V gene (reference sequence). For the CDR3, the DNA is TGCAGTGCTAGTCAGGGGGCCTATGGCTACACCTTC. Protein sequence: CSASQGAYGYTF.

The chain has TRBV4-2 and TRBJ2-2; D is uncertain. Germline V gene lookup returns CDR1 LGHNA and CDR2 YNFKEQ. V lost 0 bases and J 4 bases, leaving 9 bases between the germline ends. The CDR3 spans 15 residues. The CDR3 is CASSQETRATGELFF. The CDR3 DNA is TGTGCCAGCAGCCAAGAGACAAGAGCCACCGGGGAGCTGTTTTTT.

The chain joins TRBV5-1 to TRBJ1-1; 8 bases agree with TRBD1. The germline CDR1 and CDR2 sequences are SGHRS and YFSETQ. Germline trimming cut 4 bases from V and 5 bases from J; bases unmatched to any gene: 7. This CDR3 spans 14 amino acids. This chain's CDR3 is CASSPRQGITEAFF. For the CDR3, the DNA is TGCGCCAGCAGCCCAAGACAGGGGATAACTGAAGCTTTCTTT. Supplemented by reference TRBV5-1 and TRBJ1-1, the full variable domain reads KAGVTQTPRYLIKTRGQQVTLSCSPISGHRSVSWYQQTPGQGLQFLFEYFSETQRNKGNFPGRFSGRQFSNSRSEMNVSTLELGDSALYLCASSPRQGITEAFFGQGTRLTVV.

The chain uses TRBV5-1 and TRBJ1-4; D is undetermined. The CDR3 has 13 amino acids. V dropped 2 bases and J dropped 8 bases, with 10 bases sitting between them. CDR1 is SGHRS, CDR2 YFSETQ, per germline. CDR3 nucleotide sequence: TGCGCCAGCAGCTTACAAGGGAGGGAAAAACTGTTTTTT. Residues: CASSLQGREKLFF. Drawing the rest from reference TRBV5-1 and TRBJ1-4, the complete variable domain is KAGVTQTPRYLIKTRGQQVTLSCSPISGHRSVSWYQQTPGQGLQFLFEYFSETQRNKGNFPGRFSGRQFSNSRSEMNVSTLELGDSALYLCASSLQGREKLFFGSGTQLSVL.

This chain uses TRBV20-1 with TRBJ1-1, with no clear D. The length of the CDR3 is 11 residues. Per germline, CDR1 DFQATT and CDR2 SNEGSKA (reference sequence). The V gene lost 5 bases and the J gene lost 8 bases, with 12 bases spanning the gap. The CDR3 sequence: CSAHGPKEAFF. The CDR3 DNA sequence: TGCAGTGCTCACGGTCCAAAGGAAGCTTTCTTT.

This chain uses TRBV19 with TRBJ2-3, with D maybe TRBD1 (6 bases). Germline assignment: CDR1 LNHDA and CDR2 SQIVND (reference sequence). V was pared by 6 bases and J by 2 bases, with 12 bases between. The CDR3 is 14 amino acids. DNA of the CDR3: TGTGCCAGTAGGCCTGTGGGGGCCACAGATACGCAGTATTTT. Translating gives CASRPVGATDTQYF.